The present TCR beta chain was sequenced within a study of T cells in Graves' hyperthyroidism and ophthalmopathy. This clonotype was observed a few times. Its cognate antigen is unknown. The study excluded patients with uncontrolled infection, other autoimmune disease, pregnancy or lactation. Using about 10 ml of fresh peripheral blood, PBMCs were prepared. Whole-study results and caveats: Most thyroid clonotypes that were expanded above 0.001 also turned up in blood. Median prediction lead before ophthalmopathy onset was 5 to 7.5 months with the model.

Template material for amplifying TCR beta CDR3 regions consisted of RNA transcripts. TCR CDR3 underwent first-round RT-PCR with the HTBI primer set. TCRdb analysed the multiplex PCR reads with MiXCR anew, one entry per CDR3 protein. The table shows more than 350,000 distinct CDR3 sequences, with roughly 15% occurring only once. The ends were cut back, 6 bases at V and 3 bases at J, with 11 bases in the middle. Looked up from germline, CDR1 is DFQATT and CDR2 is SNEGSKA (reference sequence). The CDR3 extends over 13 amino acids. This clonotype was obtained from a woman in her sixties with Graves' ophthalmopathy. The J gene is TRBJ1-4, the V gene TRBV20-1; D gene uncertain. The material sequenced was blood. As DNA, the CDR3 is TGCAGTGCCAGTGGAGGAGCTAATGAAAAACTGTTTTTT. This sequence encodes CSASGGANEKLFF.